Below are 11 T cell receptor beta chains sequenced from a single sample in a study of CD8 T cells in Susac syndrome. After extraction with the RNeasy kit, about 0.5 to 1 ug of the RNA was reverse transcribed using random hexamers. Using its own MiXCR run on the immunoSEQ multiplex PCR reads, TCRdb lists one record per CDR3 protein. The profile shows roughly 190,000 distinct CDR3 sequences, approximately 95% of them singletons. The sequenced sample was CD4+ T cells from PBMCs. The receptors come from a human donor in good health.

This chain joins TRBV19 and TRBJ1-3; the D gene is possibly TRBD1 (5 bases). This CDR3 spans 13 amino acids. V lost 10 bases and J lost 3, with 13 bases in between. Germline CDR1 reads LNHDA; CDR2 reads SQIVND (reference sequence). CDR3 in amino acids: CATQTGGGNTIYF. The CDR3 DNA follows: TGTGCCACACAGACCGGGGGTGGAAACACCATATATTTT.

The chain is built from TRBV6-2 or TRBV6-3 and TRBJ2-1; D is ambiguous. Trimming cost V 2 bases and J 9 bases, with 17 bases left between them. The CDR3 totals 15 residues. Germline values: CDR1 MNHEY, CDR2 SVGEGT. The CDR3 is CASSYRWAAYGEQFF. CDR3 bases: TGTGCCAGCAGTTACCGATGGGCAGCTTATGGTGAGCAGTTCTTC.

V gene TRBV12-3 or TRBV12-4 combines with J gene TRBJ2-5, with D possibly matching TRBD1 (6 bases). V was clipped by 1 base and J by 3 bases, with 9 bases between them. The CDR3 covers 14 residues. The CDR3 DNA reads TGTGCCAGCAGTTTAGGGACAGCTAAAGAGACCCAGTACTTC. Protein sequence: CASSLGTAKETQYF.

V and J are TRBV7-2 and TRBJ1-2; 8 bases agree with TRBD1. The trim removed 5 bases at V and 1 base at J, leaving 3 bases unmatched. The germline gives CDR1 SGHTA, CDR2 FQGNSA. This CDR3 has 14 residues. The CDR3 protein is CASSKDRVNYGYTF. In nucleotides, the CDR3 is TGTGCCAGCAGCAAGGACAGGGTTAACTATGGCTACACCTTC.

The genes are TRBV29-1 and TRBJ1-3; TRBD1 is a possible D gene (5 bases). V lost 4 bases, J lost 0 bases, and 7 bases lay in between. Per the germline V gene, CDR1 is SQVTM and CDR2 is ANQGSEA. The CDR3 consists of 13 residues. The CDR3 DNA follows: TGCAGCGTTGGGACACACTCTGGAAACACCATATATTTT. It encodes CSVGTHSGNTIYF.

The V and J genes are TRBV9 and TRBJ1-6, with 9 positions matching TRBD1. The CDR3 sequence is 16 residues long. V shed 0 bases, J shed 7 bases, and the junction held 5 bases outside the gene matches. Germline V lookup: CDR1 SGDLS, CDR2 YYNGEE. The CDR3 spells CASSVARTGENSPLHF. For the CDR3, the DNA is TGTGCCAGCAGCGTAGCCCGGACAGGGGAAAATTCACCCCTCCACTTT.

This chain uses TRBV7-2 with TRBJ1-2, with TRBD1 matching 8 bases. Germline values: CDR1 SGHTA, CDR2 FQGNSA. Trimming took 5 bases from V and 7 from J; bases not matched to a gene: 15. This CDR3 comprises 16 residues. CDR3 loop: CASSPTMDRALGGYTF. The CDR3 nucleotides are TGTGCCAGCAGCCCGACCATGGACAGGGCGCTTGGTGGCTACACCTTC.

The chain joins TRBV2 to TRBJ2-1; TRBD1 agrees at 9 bases. Germline CDR1 reads SNHLY; CDR2 reads FYNNEI. The CDR3 has 13 residues. V lost 8 bases and J lost 8; bases outside the gene matches: 7. In nucleotides, the CDR3 is TGTGCCAGCTCTGGGACAGGGTTCGATGAGCAGTTCTTC. Residues: CASSGTGFDEQFF.

The V and J genes are TRBV7-2 and TRBJ2-3; perhaps D is TRBD1 or TRBD2 (5 bases each). The CDR3 runs 14 residues. The V and J ends lost 5 bases and 0 bases respectively, with 9 bases between them. From germline, CDR1 is SGHTA and CDR2 FQGNSA. In DNA form, the CDR3 reads TGTGCCAGCAGCGTATGGGGGAGCACAGATACGCAGTATTTT. Protein product: CASSVWGSTDTQYF.

The chain has TRBV9 and TRBJ2-6, with D maybe TRBD1 (6 bases). This CDR3 is 15 amino acids long. Germline CDR1 is SGDLS and CDR2 is YYNGEE. V shed 4 bases and J shed 4 bases, with 12 bases lying between them. CDR3 sequence: CASSQGGMGANVLTF. In nucleotides, the CDR3 is TGTGCCAGCAGCCAAGGGGGTATGGGGGCCAACGTCCTGACTTTC.

CDR3 bases: TGCGCCAGCAGCCCGGAGGCGGGGGGCACTGAAGCTTTCTTT. Translated, it gives CASSPEAGGTEAFF. V usage is TRBV5-1 and J usage is TRBJ1-1; maybe TRBD1 (5 bases). In germline, CDR1 is SGHRS, CDR2 YFSETQ. Trimming cost V 4 bases and J 4 bases, with 14 bases left between them. This CDR3 has 14 residues.